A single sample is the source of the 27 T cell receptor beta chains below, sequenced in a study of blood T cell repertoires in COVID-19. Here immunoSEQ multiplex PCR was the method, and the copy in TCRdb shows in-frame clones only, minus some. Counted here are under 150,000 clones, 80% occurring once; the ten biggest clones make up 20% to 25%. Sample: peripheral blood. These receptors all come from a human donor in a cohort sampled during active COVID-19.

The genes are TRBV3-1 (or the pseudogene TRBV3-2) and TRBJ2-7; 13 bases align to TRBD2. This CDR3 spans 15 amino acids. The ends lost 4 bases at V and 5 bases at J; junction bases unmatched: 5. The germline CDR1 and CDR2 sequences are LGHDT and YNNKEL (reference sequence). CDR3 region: CASSRPGLAGNEQYF. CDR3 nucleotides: TGTGCCAGCAGCCGGCCGGGACTAGCGGGAAACGAGCAGTACTTC.

CDR3 bases: TGTGCCAGCAGACAGGAGCGCAATCAGCCCCAGCATTTT. Residues: CASRQERNQPQHF. This chain links TRBV6-5 with TRBJ1-5; tentatively, D is TRBD1 (5 bases). Germline CDR1 and CDR2: MNHEY and SVGAGI. The length of the CDR3 is 13 residues. V dropped 6 bases and J dropped 2 bases, with 8 bases sitting between them.

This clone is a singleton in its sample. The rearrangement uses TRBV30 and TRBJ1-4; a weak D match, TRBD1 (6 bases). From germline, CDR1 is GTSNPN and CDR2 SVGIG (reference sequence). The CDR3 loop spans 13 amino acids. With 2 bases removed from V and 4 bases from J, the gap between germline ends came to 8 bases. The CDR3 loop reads CAWSRQDNEKLFF. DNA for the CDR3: TGTGCCTGGAGTCGACAGGATAATGAAAAACTGTTTTTT.

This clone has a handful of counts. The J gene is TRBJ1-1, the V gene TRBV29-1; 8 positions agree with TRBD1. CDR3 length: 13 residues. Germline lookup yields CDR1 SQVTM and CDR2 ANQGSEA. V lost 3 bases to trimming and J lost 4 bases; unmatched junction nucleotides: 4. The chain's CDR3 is CSVDPTGGTEAFF. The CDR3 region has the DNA TGCAGCGTTGACCCAACAGGGGGCACTGAAGCTTTCTTT.

The CDR3 region is CAISPTSGGASSYNEQFF. The CDR3 nucleotides read TGTGCCATCAGTCCGACTAGCGGGGGGGCATCGTCCTACAATGAGCAGTTCTTC. The V call is TRBV10-3, the J call TRBJ2-1; the match to TRBD2 covers 14 bases. CDR3 length equals 18 residues. Germline loops: CDR1 ENHRY, CDR2 SYGVKD. With 5 bases clipped from V and 1 base from J, the junction kept 7 bases outside the gene matches.

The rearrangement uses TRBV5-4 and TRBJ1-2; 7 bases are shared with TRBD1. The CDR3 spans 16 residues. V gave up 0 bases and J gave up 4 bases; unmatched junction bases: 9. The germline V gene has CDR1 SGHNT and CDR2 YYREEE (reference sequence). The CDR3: CASSLGPRDSSYGYTF. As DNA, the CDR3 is TGTGCCAGCAGCTTGGGGCCCCGGGACAGTAGCTATGGCTACACCTTC.

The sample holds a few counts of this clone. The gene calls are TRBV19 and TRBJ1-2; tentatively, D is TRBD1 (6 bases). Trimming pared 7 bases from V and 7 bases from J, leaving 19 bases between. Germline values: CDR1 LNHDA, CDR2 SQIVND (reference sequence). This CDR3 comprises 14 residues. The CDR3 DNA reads TGTGCCAGTACCATTGGCGGGGGGCAAAGTGGCTACACCTTC. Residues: CASTIGGGQSGYTF.

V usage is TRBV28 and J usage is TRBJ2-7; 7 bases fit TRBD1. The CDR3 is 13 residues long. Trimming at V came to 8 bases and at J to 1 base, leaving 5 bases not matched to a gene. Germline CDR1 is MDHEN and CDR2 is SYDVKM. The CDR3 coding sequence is TGTGCCAGCGAGGGACAGTTATCCTACGAGCAGTACTTC. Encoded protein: CASEGQLSYEQYF. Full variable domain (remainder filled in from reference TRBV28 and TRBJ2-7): DVKVTQSSRYLVKRTGEKVFLECVQDMDHENMFWYRQDPGLGLRLIYFSYDVKMKEKGDIPEGYSVSREKKERFSLILESASTNQTSMYLCASEGQLSYEQYFGPGTRLTVT.

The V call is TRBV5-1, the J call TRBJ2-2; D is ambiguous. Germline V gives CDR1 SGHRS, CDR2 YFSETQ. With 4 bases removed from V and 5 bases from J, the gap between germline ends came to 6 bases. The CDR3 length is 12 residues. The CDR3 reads CASSPLTGELFF. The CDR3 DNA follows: TGCGCCAGCAGCCCCCTTACCGGGGAGCTGTTTTTT.

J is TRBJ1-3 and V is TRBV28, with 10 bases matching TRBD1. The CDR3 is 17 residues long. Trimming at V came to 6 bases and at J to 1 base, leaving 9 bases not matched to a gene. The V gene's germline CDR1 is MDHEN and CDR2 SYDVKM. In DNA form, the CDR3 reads TGTGCCAGCAGCCGGCCGGGACAGGGGTCTTCTGGAAACACCATATATTTT. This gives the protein CASSRPGQGSSGNTIYF.

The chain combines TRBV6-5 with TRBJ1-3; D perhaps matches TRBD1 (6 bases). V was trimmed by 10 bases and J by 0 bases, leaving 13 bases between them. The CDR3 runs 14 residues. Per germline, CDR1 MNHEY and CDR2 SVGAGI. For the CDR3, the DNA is TGTGCCACATACAGGGATAACTCTGGAAACACCATATATTTT. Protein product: CATYRDNSGNTIYF.

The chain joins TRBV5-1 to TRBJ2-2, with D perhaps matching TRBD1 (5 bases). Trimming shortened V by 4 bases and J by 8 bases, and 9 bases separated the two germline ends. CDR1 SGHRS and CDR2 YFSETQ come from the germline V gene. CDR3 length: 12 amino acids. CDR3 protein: CASSLPGGELFF. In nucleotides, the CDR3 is TGCGCCAGCAGCCTTCCAGGGGGGGAGCTGTTTTTT.

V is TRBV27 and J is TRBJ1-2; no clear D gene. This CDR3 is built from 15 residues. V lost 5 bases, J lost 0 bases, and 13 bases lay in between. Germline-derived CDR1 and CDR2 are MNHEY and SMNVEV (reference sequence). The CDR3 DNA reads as TGTGCCAGCAGTCCCCTAGACTTAGCTAACTATGGCTACACCTTC. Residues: CASSPLDLANYGYTF.

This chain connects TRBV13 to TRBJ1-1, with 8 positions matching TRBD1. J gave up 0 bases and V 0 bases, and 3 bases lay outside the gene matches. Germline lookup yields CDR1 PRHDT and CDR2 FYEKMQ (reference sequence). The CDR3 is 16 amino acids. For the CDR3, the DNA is TGTGCCAGCAGCTTAGGCCAGGGGGCATTGAACACTGAAGCTTTCTTT. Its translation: CASSLGQGALNTEAFF.

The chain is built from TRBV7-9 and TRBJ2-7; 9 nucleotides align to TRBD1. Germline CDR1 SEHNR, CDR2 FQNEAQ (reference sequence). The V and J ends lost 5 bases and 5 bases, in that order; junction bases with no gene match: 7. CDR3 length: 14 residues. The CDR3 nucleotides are TGTGCCAGCAGCGTCCGGACAGGGGAGAACGAGCAGTACTTC. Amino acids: CASSVRTGENEQYF.

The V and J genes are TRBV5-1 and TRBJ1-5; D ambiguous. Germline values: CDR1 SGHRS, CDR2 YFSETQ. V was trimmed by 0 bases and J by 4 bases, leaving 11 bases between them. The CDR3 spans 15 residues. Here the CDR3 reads CASSLVPSGNQPQHF. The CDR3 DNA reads TGCGCCAGCAGCTTGGTCCCCTCCGGGAATCAGCCCCAGCATTTT.

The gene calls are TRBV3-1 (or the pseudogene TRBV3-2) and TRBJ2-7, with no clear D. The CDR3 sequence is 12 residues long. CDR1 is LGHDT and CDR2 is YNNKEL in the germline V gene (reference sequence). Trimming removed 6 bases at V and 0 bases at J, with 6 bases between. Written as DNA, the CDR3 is TGTGCCAGCAGTCTAGTCTCCTACGAGCAGTACTTC. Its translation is CASSLVSYEQYF.

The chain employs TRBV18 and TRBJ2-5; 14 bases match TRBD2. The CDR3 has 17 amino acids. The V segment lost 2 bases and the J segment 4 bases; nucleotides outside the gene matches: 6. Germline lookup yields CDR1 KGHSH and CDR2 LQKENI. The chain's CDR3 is CASSPGTSGSLGETQYF. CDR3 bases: TGTGCCAGCTCACCAGGGACTAGCGGGAGTCTTGGAGAGACCCAGTACTTC.

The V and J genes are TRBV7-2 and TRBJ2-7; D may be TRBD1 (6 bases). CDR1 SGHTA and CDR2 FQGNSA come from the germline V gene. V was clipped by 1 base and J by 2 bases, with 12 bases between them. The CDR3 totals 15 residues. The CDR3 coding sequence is TGTGCCAGCAGCTTAGGGGCAGGGGAGCCCTACGAGCAGTACTTC. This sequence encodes CASSLGAGEPYEQYF.

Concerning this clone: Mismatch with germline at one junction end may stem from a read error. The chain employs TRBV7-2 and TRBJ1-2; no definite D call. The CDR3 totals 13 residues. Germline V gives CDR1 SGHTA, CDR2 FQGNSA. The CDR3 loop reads CASSRLSNYGYAF. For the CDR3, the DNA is TGTGCCAGCAGCCGTCTTTCTAACTATGGCTACGCCTTC. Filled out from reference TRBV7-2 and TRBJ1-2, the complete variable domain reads GAGVSQSPSNKVTEKGKDVELRCDPISGHTALYWYRQSLGQGLEFLIYFQGNSAPDKSGLPSDRFSAERTGGSVSTLTIQRTQQEDSAVYLCASSRLSNYGYAFGSGTRLTVV.

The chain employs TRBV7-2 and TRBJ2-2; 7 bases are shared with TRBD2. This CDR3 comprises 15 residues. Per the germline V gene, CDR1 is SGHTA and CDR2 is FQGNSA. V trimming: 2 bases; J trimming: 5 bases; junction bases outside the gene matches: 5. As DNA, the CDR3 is TGTGCCAGCAGCTTAAATTGGCGGGGGACCGGGGAGCTGTTTTTT. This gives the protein CASSLNWRGTGELFF.

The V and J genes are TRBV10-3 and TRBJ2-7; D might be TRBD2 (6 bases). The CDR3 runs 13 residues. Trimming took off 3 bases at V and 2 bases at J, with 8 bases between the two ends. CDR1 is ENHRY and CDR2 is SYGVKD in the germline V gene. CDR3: CAISEWTTYEQYF. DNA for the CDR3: TGTGCCATCAGTGAATGGACTACCTACGAGCAGTACTTC.

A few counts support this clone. DNA for the CDR3: TGTGCCAGCAGCCCCTCCAGACTAGCGGGGGCGTCCACAGATACGCAGTATTTT. It specifies CASSPSRLAGASTDTQYF. The rearrangement joins TRBV7-9 to TRBJ2-3; 12 nucleotides align to TRBD2. Germline lookup yields CDR1 SEHNR and CDR2 FQNEAQ (reference sequence). V shed 5 bases and J 2 bases; nucleotides not matched to a gene: 11. The CDR3 runs 18 residues.

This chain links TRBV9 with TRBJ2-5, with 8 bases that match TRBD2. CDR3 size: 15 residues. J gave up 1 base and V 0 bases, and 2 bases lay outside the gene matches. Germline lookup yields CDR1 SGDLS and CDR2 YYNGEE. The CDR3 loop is CASSVAGGFQETQYF. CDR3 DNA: TGTGCCAGCAGCGTAGCGGGGGGGTTCCAAGAGACCCAGTACTTC.

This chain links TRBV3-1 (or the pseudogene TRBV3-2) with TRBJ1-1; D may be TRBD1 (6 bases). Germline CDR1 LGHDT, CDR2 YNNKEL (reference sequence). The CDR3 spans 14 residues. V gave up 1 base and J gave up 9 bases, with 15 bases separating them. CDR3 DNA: TGTGCCAGCAGCCAAGCTGACAGGAGAGATCAAGCTTTCTTT. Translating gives CASSQADRRDQAFF.

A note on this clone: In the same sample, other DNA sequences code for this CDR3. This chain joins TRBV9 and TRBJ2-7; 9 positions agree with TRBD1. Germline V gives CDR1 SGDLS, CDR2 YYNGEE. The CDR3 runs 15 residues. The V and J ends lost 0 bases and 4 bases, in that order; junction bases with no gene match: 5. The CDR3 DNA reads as TGTGCCAGCAGCGTAGGTACAGGGGGCTTTTACGAGCAGTACTTC. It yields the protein CASSVGTGGFYEQYF.

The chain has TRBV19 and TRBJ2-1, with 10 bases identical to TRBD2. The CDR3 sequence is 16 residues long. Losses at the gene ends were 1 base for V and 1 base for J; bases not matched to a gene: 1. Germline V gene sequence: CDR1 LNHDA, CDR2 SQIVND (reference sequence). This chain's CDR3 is CASSIGSGRSYNEQFF. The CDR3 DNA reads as TGTGCCAGTAGTATAGGTAGCGGGAGGTCCTACAATGAGCAGTTCTTC.